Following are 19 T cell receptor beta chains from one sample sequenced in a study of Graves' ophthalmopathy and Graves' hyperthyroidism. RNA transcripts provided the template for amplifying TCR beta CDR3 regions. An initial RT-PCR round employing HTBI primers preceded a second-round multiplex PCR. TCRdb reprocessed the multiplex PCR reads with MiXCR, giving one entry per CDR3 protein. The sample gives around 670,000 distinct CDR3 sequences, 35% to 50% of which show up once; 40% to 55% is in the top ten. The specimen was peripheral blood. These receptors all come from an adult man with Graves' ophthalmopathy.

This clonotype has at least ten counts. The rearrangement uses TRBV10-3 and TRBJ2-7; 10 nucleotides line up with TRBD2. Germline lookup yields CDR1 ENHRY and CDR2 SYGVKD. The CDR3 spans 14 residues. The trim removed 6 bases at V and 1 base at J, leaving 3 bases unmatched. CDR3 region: CAIRRTSGSYEQYF. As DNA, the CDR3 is TGTGCCATCAGGAGGACTAGCGGTTCCTACGAGCAGTACTTC.

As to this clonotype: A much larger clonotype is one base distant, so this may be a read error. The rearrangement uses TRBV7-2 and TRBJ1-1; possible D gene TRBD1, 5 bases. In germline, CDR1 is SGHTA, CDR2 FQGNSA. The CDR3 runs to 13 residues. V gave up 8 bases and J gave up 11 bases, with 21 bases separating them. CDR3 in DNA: TGTGCCAGCGGCGTCGGGACCGACTCTCGCGCTTTCTTT. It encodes CASGVGTDSRAFF.

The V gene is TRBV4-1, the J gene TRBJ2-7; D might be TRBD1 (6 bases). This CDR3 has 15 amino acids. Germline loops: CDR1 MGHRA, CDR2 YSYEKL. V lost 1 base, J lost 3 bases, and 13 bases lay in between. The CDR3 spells CASSQALGQNYEQYF. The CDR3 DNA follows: TGCGCCAGCAGCCAAGCCCTTGGACAGAACTACGAGCAGTACTTC.

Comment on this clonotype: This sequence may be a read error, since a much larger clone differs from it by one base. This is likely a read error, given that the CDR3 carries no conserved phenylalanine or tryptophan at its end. The CDR3 here is CASSWTSGETQYC. The CDR3 nucleotides read TGTGCCAGCAGTTGGACTAGCGGAGAGACCCAGTACTGC. The chain links TRBV12-3 or TRBV12-4 to TRBJ2-5, with 10 bases aligning to TRBD2. Trimming took 4 bases from V and 4 from J; bases not matched to a gene: 0. CDR3 size: 13 residues.

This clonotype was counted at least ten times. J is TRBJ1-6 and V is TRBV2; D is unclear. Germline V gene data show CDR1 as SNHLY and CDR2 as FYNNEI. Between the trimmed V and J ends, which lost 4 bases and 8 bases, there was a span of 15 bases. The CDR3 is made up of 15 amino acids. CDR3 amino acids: CASSATRVLDSPLHF. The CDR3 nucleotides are TGTGCCAGCAGTGCAACTAGGGTTTTGGATTCACCCCTCCACTTT.

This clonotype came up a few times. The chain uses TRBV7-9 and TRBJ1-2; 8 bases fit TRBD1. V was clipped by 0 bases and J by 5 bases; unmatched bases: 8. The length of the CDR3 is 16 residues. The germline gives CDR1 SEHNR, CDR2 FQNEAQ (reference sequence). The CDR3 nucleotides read TGTGCCAGCAGCTTAGCCCTGACAGGGGACGAATATGGCTACACCTTC. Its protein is CASSLALTGDEYGYTF.

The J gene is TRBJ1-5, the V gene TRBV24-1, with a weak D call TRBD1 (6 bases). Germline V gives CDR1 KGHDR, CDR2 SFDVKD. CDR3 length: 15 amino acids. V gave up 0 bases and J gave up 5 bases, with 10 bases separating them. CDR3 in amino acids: CATSDLRAGDQPQHF. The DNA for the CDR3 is TGTGCCACCAGTGATTTGCGGGCAGGGGATCAGCCCCAGCATTTT.

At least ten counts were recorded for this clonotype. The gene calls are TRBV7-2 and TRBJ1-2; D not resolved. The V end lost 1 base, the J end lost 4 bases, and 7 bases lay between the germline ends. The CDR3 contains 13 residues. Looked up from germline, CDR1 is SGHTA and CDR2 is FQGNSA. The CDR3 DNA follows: TGTGCCAGCAGCTTAGTGCCCAGCTATGGCTACACCTTC. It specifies CASSLVPSYGYTF.

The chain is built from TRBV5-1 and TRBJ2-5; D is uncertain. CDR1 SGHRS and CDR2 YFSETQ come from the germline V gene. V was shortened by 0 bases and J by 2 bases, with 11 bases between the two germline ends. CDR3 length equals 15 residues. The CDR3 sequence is CASSLAVRRQETQYF. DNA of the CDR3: TGCGCCAGCAGCTTGGCCGTACGCCGTCAAGAGACCCAGTACTTC.

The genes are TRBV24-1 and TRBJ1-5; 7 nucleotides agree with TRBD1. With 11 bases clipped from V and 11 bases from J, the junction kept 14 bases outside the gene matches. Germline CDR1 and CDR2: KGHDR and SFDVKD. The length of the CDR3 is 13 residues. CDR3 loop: CAITQGEGETQHF. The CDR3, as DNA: TGTGCCATCACCCAGGGGGAAGGAGAGACCCAGCATTTT.

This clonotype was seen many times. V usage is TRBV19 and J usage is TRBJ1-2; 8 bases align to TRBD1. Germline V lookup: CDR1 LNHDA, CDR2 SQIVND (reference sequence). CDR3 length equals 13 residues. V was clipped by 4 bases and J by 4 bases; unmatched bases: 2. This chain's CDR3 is CASSTGGTYGYTF. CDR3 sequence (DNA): TGTGCCAGTAGTACAGGGGGCACCTATGGCTACACCTTC.

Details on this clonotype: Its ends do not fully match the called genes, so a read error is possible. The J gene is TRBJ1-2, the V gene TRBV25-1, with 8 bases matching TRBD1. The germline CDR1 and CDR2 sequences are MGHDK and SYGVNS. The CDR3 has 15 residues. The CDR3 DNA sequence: TGCGCCAGCAGCCAGGCCCCAGGGGGCAACTATGGCTACACCTTC. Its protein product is CASSQAPGGNYGYTF.

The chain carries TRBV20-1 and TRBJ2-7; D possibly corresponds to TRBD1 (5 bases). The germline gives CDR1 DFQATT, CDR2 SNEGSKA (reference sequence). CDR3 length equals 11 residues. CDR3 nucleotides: TGCAGGAACAGGAGCTCCTACGAGCAGTACTTC. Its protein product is CRNRSSYEQYF.

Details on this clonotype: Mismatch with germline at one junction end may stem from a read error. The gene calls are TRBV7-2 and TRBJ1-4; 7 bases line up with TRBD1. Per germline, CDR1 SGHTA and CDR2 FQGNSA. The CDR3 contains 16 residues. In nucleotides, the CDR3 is TGCGCCAGCAGCCTAAGTCCGGGACAGTATAATGAAAAACTGTTTTTT. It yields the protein CASSLSPGQYNEKLFF.

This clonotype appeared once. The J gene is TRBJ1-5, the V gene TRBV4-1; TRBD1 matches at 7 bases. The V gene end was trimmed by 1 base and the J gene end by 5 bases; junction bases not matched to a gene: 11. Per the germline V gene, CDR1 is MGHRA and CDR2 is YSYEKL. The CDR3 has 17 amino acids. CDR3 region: CASSQGRGYGFDQPQHF. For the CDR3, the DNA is TGCGCCAGCAGCCAAGGCAGGGGGTATGGGTTCGATCAGCCCCAGCATTTT.

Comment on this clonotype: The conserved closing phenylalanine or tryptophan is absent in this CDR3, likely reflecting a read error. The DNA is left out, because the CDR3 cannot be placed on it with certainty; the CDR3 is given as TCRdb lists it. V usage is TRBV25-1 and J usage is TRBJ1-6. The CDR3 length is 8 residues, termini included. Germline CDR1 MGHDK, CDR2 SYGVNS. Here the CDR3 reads CASSEYPS.

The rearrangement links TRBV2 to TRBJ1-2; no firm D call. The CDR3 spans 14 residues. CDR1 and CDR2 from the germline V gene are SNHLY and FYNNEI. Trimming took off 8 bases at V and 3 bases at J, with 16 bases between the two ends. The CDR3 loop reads CASVERPKDYGYTF. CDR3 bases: TGTGCCAGCGTTGAAAGGCCGAAAGACTATGGCTACACCTTC. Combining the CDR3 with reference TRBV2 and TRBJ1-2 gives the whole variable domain EPEVTQTPSHQVTQMGQEVILRCVPISNHLYFYWYRQILGQKVEFLVSFYNNEISEKSEIFDDQFSVERPDGSNFTLKIRSTKLEDSAMYFCASVERPKDYGYTFGSGTRLTVV.

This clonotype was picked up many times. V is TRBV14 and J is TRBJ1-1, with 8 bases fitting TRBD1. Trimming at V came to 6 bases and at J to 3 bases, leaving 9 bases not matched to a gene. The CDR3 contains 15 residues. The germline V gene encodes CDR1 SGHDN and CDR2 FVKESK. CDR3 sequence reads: CASSFRTGFYTEAFF. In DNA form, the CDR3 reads TGTGCCAGCAGTTTCCGGACAGGGTTCTACACTGAAGCTTTCTTT.

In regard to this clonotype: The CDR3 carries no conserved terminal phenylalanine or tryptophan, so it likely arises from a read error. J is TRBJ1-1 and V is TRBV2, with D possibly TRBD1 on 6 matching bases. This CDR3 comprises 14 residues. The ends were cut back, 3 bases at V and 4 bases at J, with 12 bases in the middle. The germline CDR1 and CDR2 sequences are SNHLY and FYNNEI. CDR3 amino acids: CASSEGGAATEAFL. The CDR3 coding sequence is TGTGCCAGCAGTGAGGGGGGGGCGGCCACTGAAGCTTTCCTT.